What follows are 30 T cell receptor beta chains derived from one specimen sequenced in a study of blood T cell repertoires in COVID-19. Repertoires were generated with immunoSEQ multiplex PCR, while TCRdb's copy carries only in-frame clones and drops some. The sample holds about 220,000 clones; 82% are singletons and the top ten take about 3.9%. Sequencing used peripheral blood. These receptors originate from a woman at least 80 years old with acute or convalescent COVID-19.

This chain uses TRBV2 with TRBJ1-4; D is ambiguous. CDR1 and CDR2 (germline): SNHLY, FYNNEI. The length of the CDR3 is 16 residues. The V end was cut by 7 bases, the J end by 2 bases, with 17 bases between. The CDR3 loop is CASILLAPGTNEKLFF. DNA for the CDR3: TGTGCCAGCATCCTCTTGGCCCCGGGGACTAATGAAAAACTGTTTTTT.

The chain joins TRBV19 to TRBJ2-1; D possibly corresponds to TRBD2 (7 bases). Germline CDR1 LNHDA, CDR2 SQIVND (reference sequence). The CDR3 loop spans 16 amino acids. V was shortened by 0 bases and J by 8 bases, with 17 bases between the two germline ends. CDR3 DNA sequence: TGTGCCAGTAGTATAGATCTAGGGGGGGCCGTCGATGAGCAGTTCTTC. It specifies CASSIDLGGAVDEQFF.

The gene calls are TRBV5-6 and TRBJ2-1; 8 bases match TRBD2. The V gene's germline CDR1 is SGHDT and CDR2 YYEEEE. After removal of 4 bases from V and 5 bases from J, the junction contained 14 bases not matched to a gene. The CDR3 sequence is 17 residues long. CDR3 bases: TGTGCCAGCAGCGTGGTAGTGACGCGGGGGGCCGACAATGAGCAGTTCTTC. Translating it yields CASSVVVTRGADNEQFF.

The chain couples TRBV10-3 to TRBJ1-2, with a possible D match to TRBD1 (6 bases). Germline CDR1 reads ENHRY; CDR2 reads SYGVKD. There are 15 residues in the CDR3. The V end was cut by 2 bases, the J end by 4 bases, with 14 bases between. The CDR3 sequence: CAISEDRDIGYGYTF. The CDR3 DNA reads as TGTGCCATCAGTGAGGACCGGGACATAGGCTATGGCTACACCTTC.

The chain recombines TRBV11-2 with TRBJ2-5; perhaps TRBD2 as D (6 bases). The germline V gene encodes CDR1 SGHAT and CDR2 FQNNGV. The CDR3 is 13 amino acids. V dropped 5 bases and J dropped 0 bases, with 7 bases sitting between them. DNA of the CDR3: TGTGCCAGCAGCCGGGGGTACCAAGAGACCCAGTACTTC. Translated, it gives CASSRGYQETQYF.

CDR3 residues: CASSPLTGVSMQKLFF. DNA of the CDR3: TGTGCCAGCTCACCGCTAACAGGGGTGTCCATGCAAAAACTGTTTTTT. The chain recombines TRBV18 with TRBJ1-4, with TRBD1 identical over 7 bases. The germline V gene encodes CDR1 KGHSH and CDR2 LQKENI. CDR3 length equals 16 residues. After removal of 3 bases from V and 9 bases from J, the junction contained 13 bases not matched to a gene.

The CDR3 sequence is CASSFSAQGISSNQPQHF. In DNA, the CDR3 is TGTGCCAGCAGCTTTTCCGCGCAGGGTATTTCAAGCAATCAGCCCCAGCATTTT. The chain joins TRBV7-9 to TRBJ1-5, with TRBD1 as a possible D gene (5 bases). Looked up from germline, CDR1 is SEHNR and CDR2 is FQNEAQ (reference sequence). The ends were cut back, 3 bases at V and 1 base at J, with 19 bases in the middle. The CDR3 extends over 18 amino acids.

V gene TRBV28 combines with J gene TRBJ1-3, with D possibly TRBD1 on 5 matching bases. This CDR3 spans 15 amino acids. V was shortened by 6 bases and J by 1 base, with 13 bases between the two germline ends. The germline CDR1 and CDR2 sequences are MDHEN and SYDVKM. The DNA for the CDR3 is TGTGCCAGCAGGATGGGGGGGATTTCTGGAAACACCATATATTTT. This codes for CASRMGGISGNTIYF.

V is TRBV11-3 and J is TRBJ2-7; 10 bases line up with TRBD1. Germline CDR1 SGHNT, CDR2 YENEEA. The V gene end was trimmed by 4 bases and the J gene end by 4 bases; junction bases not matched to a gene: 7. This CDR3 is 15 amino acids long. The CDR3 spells CASSYVGQGGYEQYF. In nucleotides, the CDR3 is TGTGCCAGCAGCTACGTAGGACAGGGGGGGTACGAGCAGTACTTC. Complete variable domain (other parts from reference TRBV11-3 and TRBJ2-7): EAGVVQSPRYKIIEKKQPVAFWCNPISGHNTLYWYLQNLGQGPELLIRYENEEAVDDSQLPKDRFSAERLKGVDSTLKIQPAELGDSAVYLCASSYVGQGGYEQYFGPGTRLTVT.

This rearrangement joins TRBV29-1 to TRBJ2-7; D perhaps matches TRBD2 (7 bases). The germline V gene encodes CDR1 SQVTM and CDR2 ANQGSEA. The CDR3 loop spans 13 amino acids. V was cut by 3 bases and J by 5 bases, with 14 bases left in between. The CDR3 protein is CSVDTQGRDEQYF. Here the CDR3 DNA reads TGCAGCGTTGATACTCAGGGGAGGGACGAGCAGTACTTC.

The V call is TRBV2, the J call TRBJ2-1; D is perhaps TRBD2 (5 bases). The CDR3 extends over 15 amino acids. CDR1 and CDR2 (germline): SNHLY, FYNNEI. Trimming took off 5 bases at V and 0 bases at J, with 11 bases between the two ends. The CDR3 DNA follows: TGTGCCAGCAGTCTAGCCCTAAGCTCCTACAATGAGCAGTTCTTC. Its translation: CASSLALSSYNEQFF.

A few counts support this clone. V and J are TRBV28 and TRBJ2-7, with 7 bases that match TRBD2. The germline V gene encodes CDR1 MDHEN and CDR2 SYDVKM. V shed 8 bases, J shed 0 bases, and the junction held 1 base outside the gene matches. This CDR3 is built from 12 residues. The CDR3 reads CASGGSSYEQYF. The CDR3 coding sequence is TGTGCCAGCGGCGGGAGCTCCTACGAGCAGTACTTC.

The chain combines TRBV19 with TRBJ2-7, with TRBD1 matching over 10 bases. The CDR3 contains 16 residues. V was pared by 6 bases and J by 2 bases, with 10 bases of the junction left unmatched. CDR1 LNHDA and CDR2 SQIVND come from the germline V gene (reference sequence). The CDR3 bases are TGTGCCAGTAGAAGTTTTGGGACAGGGGAGACCTACGAGCAGTACTTC. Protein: CASRSFGTGETYEQYF.

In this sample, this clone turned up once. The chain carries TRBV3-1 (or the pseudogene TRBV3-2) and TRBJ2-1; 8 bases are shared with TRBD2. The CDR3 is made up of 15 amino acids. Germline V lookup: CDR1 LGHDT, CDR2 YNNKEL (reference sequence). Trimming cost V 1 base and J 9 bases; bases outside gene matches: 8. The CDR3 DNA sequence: TGTGCCAGCAGCCAAGTCTCGGGGGGGCTCGGTGAGCAGTTCTTC. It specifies CASSQVSGGLGEQFF.

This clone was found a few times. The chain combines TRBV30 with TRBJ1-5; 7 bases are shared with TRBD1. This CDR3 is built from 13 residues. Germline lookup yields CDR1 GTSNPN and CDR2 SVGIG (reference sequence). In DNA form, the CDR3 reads TGTGCGCTCGACAGGGATGGGAATCAGCCCCAGCATTTT. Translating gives CALDRDGNQPQHF.

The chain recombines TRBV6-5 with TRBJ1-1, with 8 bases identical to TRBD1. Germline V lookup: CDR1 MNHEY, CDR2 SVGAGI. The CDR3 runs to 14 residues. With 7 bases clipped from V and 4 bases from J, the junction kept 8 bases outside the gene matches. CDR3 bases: TGTGCCAGCAAACCGGACAGGGATTTCACTGAAGCTTTCTTT. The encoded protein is CASKPDRDFTEAFF.

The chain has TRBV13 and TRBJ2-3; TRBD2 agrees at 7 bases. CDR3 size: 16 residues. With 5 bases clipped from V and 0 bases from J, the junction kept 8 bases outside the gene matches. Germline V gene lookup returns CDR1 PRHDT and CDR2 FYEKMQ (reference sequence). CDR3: CASSKRASGSTDTQYF. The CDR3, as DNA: TGTGCCAGCAGCAAACGGGCTAGCGGTAGCACAGATACGCAGTATTTT.

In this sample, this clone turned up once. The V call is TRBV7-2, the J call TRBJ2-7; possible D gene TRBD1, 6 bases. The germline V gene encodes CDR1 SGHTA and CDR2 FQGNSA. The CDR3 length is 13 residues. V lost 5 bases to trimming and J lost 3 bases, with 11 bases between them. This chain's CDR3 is CASSPGQNYEQYF. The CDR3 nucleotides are TGTGCCAGCAGCCCGGGACAAAACTACGAGCAGTACTTC.

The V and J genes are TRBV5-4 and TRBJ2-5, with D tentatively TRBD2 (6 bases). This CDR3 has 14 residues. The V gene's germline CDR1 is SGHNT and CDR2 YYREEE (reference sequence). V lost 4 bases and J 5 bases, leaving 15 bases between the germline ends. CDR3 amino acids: CASSKDPGGETQYF. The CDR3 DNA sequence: TGTGCCAGCAGCAAAGACCCTGGGGGGGAGACCCAGTACTTC.

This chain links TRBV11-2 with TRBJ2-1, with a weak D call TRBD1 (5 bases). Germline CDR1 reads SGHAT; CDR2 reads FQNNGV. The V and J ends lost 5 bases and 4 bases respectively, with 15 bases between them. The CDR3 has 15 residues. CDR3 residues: CASSQAGLVYNEQFF. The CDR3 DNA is TGTGCCAGCAGCCAAGCAGGGTTGGTGTACAATGAGCAGTTCTTC.

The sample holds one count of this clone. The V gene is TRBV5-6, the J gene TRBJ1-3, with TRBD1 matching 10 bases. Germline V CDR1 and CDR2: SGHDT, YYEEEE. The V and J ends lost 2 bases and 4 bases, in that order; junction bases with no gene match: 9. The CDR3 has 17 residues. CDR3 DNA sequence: TGTGCCAGCAGCTTTGCCGGGACAGGGGTAATCGGAAACACCATATATTTT. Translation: CASSFAGTGVIGNTIYF.

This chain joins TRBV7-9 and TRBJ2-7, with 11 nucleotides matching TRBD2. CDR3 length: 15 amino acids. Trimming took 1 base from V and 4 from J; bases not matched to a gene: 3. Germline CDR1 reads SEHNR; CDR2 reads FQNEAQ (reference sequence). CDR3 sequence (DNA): TGTGCCAGCAGCTTAGGGGGACTAGCGGTGTACGAGCAGTACTTC. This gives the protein CASSLGGLAVYEQYF.

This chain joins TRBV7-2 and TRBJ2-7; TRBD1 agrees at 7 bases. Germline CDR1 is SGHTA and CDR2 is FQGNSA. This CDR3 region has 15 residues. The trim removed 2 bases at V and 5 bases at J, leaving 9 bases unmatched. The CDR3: CASSLNWGQQNEQYF. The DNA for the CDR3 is TGTGCCAGCAGCTTAAATTGGGGACAGCAAAACGAGCAGTACTTC.

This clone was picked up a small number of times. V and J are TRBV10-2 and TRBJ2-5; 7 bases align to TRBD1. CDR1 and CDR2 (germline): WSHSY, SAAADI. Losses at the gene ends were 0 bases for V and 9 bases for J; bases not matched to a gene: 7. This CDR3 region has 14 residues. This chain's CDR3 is CASSESKGAGSQYF. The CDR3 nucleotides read TGCGCCAGCAGTGAGTCGAAGGGGGCCGGGTCCCAGTACTTC.

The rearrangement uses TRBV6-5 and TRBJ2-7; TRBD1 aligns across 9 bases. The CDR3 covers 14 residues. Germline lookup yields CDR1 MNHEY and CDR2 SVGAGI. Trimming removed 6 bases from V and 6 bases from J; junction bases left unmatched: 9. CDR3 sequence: CASSIQGAKGEQYF. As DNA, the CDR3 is TGTGCCAGCAGCATACAGGGGGCTAAGGGCGAGCAGTACTTC.

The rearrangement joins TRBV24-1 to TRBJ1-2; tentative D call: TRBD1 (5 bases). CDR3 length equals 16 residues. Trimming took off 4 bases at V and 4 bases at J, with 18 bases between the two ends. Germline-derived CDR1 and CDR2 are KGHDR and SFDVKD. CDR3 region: CATSDRGGGLGYGYTF. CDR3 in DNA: TGTGCCACCAGTGACCGCGGGGGAGGGCTGGGCTATGGCTACACCTTC.

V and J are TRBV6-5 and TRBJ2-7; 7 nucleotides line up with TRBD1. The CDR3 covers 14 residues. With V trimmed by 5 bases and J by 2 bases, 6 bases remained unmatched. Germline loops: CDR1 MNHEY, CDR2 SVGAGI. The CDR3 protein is CASSKTGVAYEQYF. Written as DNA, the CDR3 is TGTGCCAGCAGTAAAACAGGGGTGGCCTACGAGCAGTACTTC.

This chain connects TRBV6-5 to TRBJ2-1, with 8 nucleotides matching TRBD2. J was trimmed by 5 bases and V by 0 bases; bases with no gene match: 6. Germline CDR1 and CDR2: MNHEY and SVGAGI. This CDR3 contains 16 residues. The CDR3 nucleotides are TGTGCCAGCAGTTACTCGTATAACGGGGGGGACAATGAGCAGTTCTTC. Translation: CASSYSYNGGDNEQFF.

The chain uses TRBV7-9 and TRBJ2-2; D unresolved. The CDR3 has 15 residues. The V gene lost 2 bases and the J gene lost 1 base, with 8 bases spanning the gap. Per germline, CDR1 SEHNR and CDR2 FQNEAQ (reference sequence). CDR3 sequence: CASSLNSVNTGELFF. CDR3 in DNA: TGTGCCAGCAGCTTAAATTCTGTGAACACCGGGGAGCTGTTTTTT.

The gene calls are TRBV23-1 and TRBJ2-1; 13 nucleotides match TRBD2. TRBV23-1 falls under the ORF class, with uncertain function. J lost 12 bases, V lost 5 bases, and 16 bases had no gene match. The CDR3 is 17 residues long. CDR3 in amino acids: CASSVDLTSGGQLRQFF. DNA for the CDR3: TGCGCCAGCAGTGTAGATCTGACTAGCGGGGGGCAGTTGAGGCAGTTCTTC.